Each of the 32 T cell receptor beta chains below was sequenced from the same sample in a study of identical twins. TCRdb analysed the 5' RACE reads with MiXCR anew, one entry per CDR3 protein. The sample lists about 920,000 distinct CDR3 sequences; approximately 13% were seen once. These sequences were also reported in another study, on yellow fever vaccine responses in identical twins.

Material: PBMCs. These receptors were taken from a woman aged 18-29 years in good health.

Only a few counts were recorded for this clonotype. This sequence joins TRBV6-5 and TRBJ2-7, with TRBD1 matching 9 bases. The CDR3 is 15 residues long. Germline V CDR1 and CDR2: MNHEY, SVGAGI. V lost 2 bases and J lost 4; bases outside the gene matches: 6. The CDR3 DNA reads as TGTGCCAGCAGTTACGCTGACAGGGGGGGGTACGAGCAGTACTTC. Translating it yields CASSYADRGGYEQYF.

J is TRBJ1-6 and V is TRBV10-3, with D perhaps matching TRBD1 (5 bases). Looked up from germline, CDR1 is ENHRY and CDR2 is SYGVKD. V lost 6 bases, J lost 7 bases, and 13 bases lay in between. This CDR3 comprises 14 residues. The CDR3 nucleotides are TGTGCCATCAGCCCGGGACTCGACAATTCACCCCTCCACTTT. Its translation: CAISPGLDNSPLHF.

This clonotype was picked up many times. The V gene is TRBV12-3 or TRBV12-4, the J gene TRBJ1-4; 9 positions agree with TRBD1. This CDR3 is 14 amino acids long. After removal of 7 bases from V and 5 bases from J, the junction contained 5 bases not matched to a gene. As DNA, the CDR3 is TGTGCCAGCACTGAGACAGGGGGGAATGAAAAACTGTTTTTT. Residues: CASTETGGNEKLFF.

This clonotype has more than one count but fewer than ten. The V and J genes are TRBV27 and TRBJ2-4; 9 bases map to TRBD1. After removal of 7 bases from V and 0 bases from J, the junction contained 10 bases not matched to a gene. CDR1 is MNHEY, CDR2 SMNVEV, per germline (reference sequence). CDR3 length: 17 residues. CDR3 in amino acids: CASNFRDRVLAKNIQYF. The DNA for the CDR3 is TGTGCCAGCAACTTCCGGGACAGGGTCCTAGCCAAAAACATTCAGTACTTC.

This clonotype was recorded a few times. The chain uses TRBV7-3 and TRBJ2-1, with 12 bases that match TRBD1. V was clipped by 5 bases and J by 8 bases; unmatched bases: 7. This CDR3 has 15 amino acids. Germline lookup yields CDR1 SGHTA and CDR2 FQGTGA. The CDR3, as DNA: TGTGCCAGCAGCCCCATGGGGACAGGGGGCCATGAGCAGTTCTTC. This codes for CASSPMGTGGHEQFF.

The chain combines TRBV5-1 with TRBJ2-7; the D gene is possibly TRBD1 (6 bases). Trimming took 3 bases from V and 3 from J, leaving 13 bases between them. CDR1 and CDR2 from the germline V gene are SGHRS and YFSETQ. This CDR3 is built from 14 residues. The CDR3 sequence is CASSSTAQGYEQYF. CDR3 sequence (DNA): TGCGCCAGCAGCTCGACGGCACAGGGCTACGAGCAGTACTTC. The variable domain in full, completed from reference TRBV5-1 and TRBJ2-7, reads KAGVTQTPRYLIKTRGQQVTLSCSPISGHRSVSWYQQTPGQGLQFLFEYFSETQRNKGNFPGRFSGRQFSNSRSEMNVSTLELGDSALYLCASSSTAQGYEQYFGPGTRLTVT.

This clonotype was seen only a few times. V and J are TRBV10-3 and TRBJ1-2; 7 nucleotides align to TRBD1. The V gene end was trimmed by 6 bases and the J gene end by 6 bases; junction bases not matched to a gene: 13. From germline, CDR1 is ENHRY and CDR2 SYGVKD. CDR3 length equals 15 residues. The CDR3 coding sequence is TGTGCCATCAGGCTCACAGACAGGGCGGAGGATGGCTACACCTTC. As protein: CAIRLTDRAEDGYTF.

This clonotype was seen a handful of times. The V gene is TRBV5-1, the J gene TRBJ2-3; D remains unclear. The CDR3 extends over 13 amino acids. Germline V gives CDR1 SGHRS, CDR2 YFSETQ. Between the trimmed V and J ends, which lost 5 bases and 6 bases, there was a span of 13 bases. CDR3 nucleotides: TGCGCCAGCAGAGCGACCCAGGCGGATACGCAGTATTTT. This gives the protein CASRATQADTQYF.

This clonotype was recorded many times. This chain uses TRBV24-1 with TRBJ2-1; D is undetermined. Germline V lookup: CDR1 KGHDR, CDR2 SFDVKD. V lost 0 bases to trimming and J lost 4 bases, with 18 bases between them. The CDR3 contains 18 residues. CDR3 sequence reads: CATSDLFGQLVMYNEQFF. CDR3 DNA: TGTGCCACCAGTGATTTGTTCGGCCAGTTGGTAATGTACAATGAGCAGTTCTTC.

In this sample, this clonotype turned up many times. This chain joins TRBV24-1 and TRBJ2-1, with D perhaps TRBD2 (6 bases). Trimming removed 4 bases from V and 2 bases from J, with 14 bases in between. This CDR3 spans 16 amino acids. Per the germline V gene, CDR1 is KGHDR and CDR2 is SFDVKD. CDR3 DNA: TGTGCCACCAGTGACCCGGGACTCCTAGCCTACAATGAGCAGTTCTTC. This gives the protein CATSDPGLLAYNEQFF.

The chain recombines TRBV15 with TRBJ2-7, with D hard to call. V was cut by 2 bases and J by 6 bases, with 11 bases left in between. The CDR3 extends over 13 amino acids. CDR1 is LNHNV and CDR2 is YYDKDF in the germline V gene (reference sequence). This CDR3 is CATSRLVLGEQYF. The CDR3 nucleotides read TGTGCCACCAGCAGACTAGTCTTGGGCGAGCAGTACTTC.

This clonotype was recorded a few times. The chain is built from TRBV7-9 and TRBJ2-1; 8 bases agree with TRBD2. The CDR3 length is 14 residues. Germline CDR1 SEHNR, CDR2 FQNEAQ (reference sequence). V was pared by 7 bases and J by 8 bases, with 10 bases of the junction left unmatched. The CDR3 DNA reads as TGTGCCAGCAACCGGGGGGGGCCGCTCGATGAGCAGTTCTTC. Translating it yields CASNRGGPLDEQFF.

This clonotype was counted only a few times. The chain has TRBV7-9 and TRBJ2-5; the D gene is possibly TRBD2 (5 bases). The germline CDR1 and CDR2 sequences are SEHNR and FQNEAQ (reference sequence). The CDR3 runs to 14 residues. Between the trimmed V and J ends, which lost 2 bases and 5 bases, there was a span of 12 bases. CDR3: CASSLSLAKETQYF. In DNA, the CDR3 is TGTGCCAGCAGCTTAAGTCTAGCTAAGGAGACCCAGTACTTC.

This clonotype was detected ten times or more. This chain joins TRBV12-3 or TRBV12-4 and TRBJ1-4; perhaps TRBD1 as D (5 bases). This CDR3 region has 13 residues. Trimming took off 6 bases at V and 7 bases at J, with 12 bases between the two ends. The CDR3 loop is CASRTGRREKLFF. The CDR3 bases are TGTGCCAGCAGGACGGGACGCCGTGAAAAACTGTTTTTT.

The chain's CDR3 is CASSKGKGDPTNF. CDR3 in DNA: TGTGCCAGCAGCAAAGGGAAAGGGGACCCCACCAATTTT. The chain joins TRBV21-1 to TRBJ1-5; the table's D call, TRBD1, was not checked against the DNA. TRBV21-1 is described as a pseudogene. The CDR3 loop spans 13 amino acids.

This clonotype occurred a few times. The J gene is TRBJ2-1, the V gene TRBV7-9, with TRBD1 as a possible D gene (5 bases). The CDR3 covers 15 residues. Germline loops: CDR1 SEHNR, CDR2 FQNEAQ (reference sequence). Deletions cut 5 bases from V and 4 bases from J, with 15 bases between. CDR3 in amino acids: CASSRWTTEYNEQFF. CDR3 bases: TGTGCCAGCAGCCGATGGACGACAGAGTACAATGAGCAGTTCTTC. Combining the CDR3 with reference TRBV7-9 and TRBJ2-1 gives the whole variable domain DTGVSQNPRHKITKRGQNVTFRCDPISEHNRLYWYRQTLGQGPEFLTYFQNEAQLEKSRLLSDRFSAERPKGSFSTLEIQRTEQGDSAMYLCASSRWTTEYNEQFFGPGTRLTVL.

The chain recombines TRBV18 with TRBJ2-5; the match to TRBD2 covers 11 bases. Trimming removed 5 bases from V and 3 bases from J; junction bases left unmatched: 5. Germline CDR1 and CDR2: KGHSH and LQKENI. This CDR3 region has 15 residues. The CDR3, as DNA: TGTGCCAGCTCAAAGACTAGCGGGACTAAAGAGACCCAGTACTTC. It encodes CASSKTSGTKETQYF.

This clonotype was recorded at least ten times. The chain carries TRBV29-1 and TRBJ1-2; tentative D call: TRBD1 (5 bases). Between the trimmed V and J ends, which lost 1 base and 8 bases, there was a span of 17 bases. Looked up from germline, CDR1 is SQVTM and CDR2 is ANQGSEA. CDR3 length: 14 residues. In DNA form, the CDR3 reads TGCAGCGTTGAAGGTCCGGGGCCAAACTCCGGCTACACCTTC. It yields the protein CSVEGPGPNSGYTF.

In this sample, this clonotype turned up many times. V usage is TRBV20-1 and J usage is TRBJ2-5; tentatively, D is TRBD2 (5 bases). V lost 3 bases and J 0 bases, leaving 11 bases between the germline ends. Germline loops: CDR1 DFQATT, CDR2 SNEGSKA (reference sequence). This CDR3 region has 14 residues. The CDR3 DNA is TGCAGTGCTAGTGGCGGGCTGTACCAAGAGACCCAGTACTTC. Amino acid sequence: CSASGGLYQETQYF.

This clonotype was recorded at least ten times. The chain is built from TRBV3-1 and TRBJ1-1; D not certain. CDR1 and CDR2 (germline): LGHDT, YNNKEL (reference sequence). The V and J ends lost 5 bases and 11 bases respectively, with 18 bases between them. The CDR3 has 13 residues. The CDR3 sequence: CASSTLAGTGAFF. CDR3 DNA: TGTGCCAGCAGCACACTAGCTGGTACGGGGGCTTTCTTT.

The chain is built from TRBV4-1 and TRBJ2-7, with TRBD1 matching over 10 bases. This CDR3 has 17 residues. Germline lookup yields CDR1 MGHRA and CDR2 YSYEKL. V lost 0 bases to trimming and J lost 0 bases; unmatched junction nucleotides: 5. The CDR3 protein is CASSQEERQGASYEQYF. The CDR3 DNA is TGCGCCAGCAGCCAAGAGGAAAGACAGGGGGCCTCCTACGAGCAGTACTTC.

The V gene is TRBV24-1, the J gene TRBJ2-5; 8 nucleotides align to TRBD1. Trimming removed 4 bases from V and 4 bases from J; junction bases left unmatched: 4. This CDR3 spans 14 amino acids. Germline-derived CDR1 and CDR2 are KGHDR and SFDVKD. The CDR3 nucleotides are TGTGCCACCAGTGAACCTGGACAGGGAGAGACCCAGTACTTC. As protein: CATSEPGQGETQYF.

This clonotype showed up just a few times. This chain uses TRBV4-1 with TRBJ2-2; the match to TRBD2 covers 10 bases. Germline V gene data show CDR1 as MGHRA and CDR2 as YSYEKL. The CDR3 spans 19 residues. The V gene end was trimmed by 1 base and the J gene end by 3 bases; junction bases not matched to a gene: 11. The CDR3 sequence: CASSQAPLAGVRYTGELFF. In nucleotides, the CDR3 is TGCGCCAGCAGCCAAGCCCCGCTAGCGGGGGTTCGGTACACCGGGGAGCTGTTTTTT.

The chain is built from TRBV27 and TRBJ2-3, with 7 bases aligning to TRBD1. Germline V gene lookup returns CDR1 MNHEY and CDR2 SMNVEV (reference sequence). The CDR3 consists of 17 residues. V trimming: 1 base; J trimming: 4 bases; junction bases outside the gene matches: 11. As DNA, the CDR3 is TGTGCCAGCAGTTTATACCAGGGGGAAGATCTCGCAGATACGCAGTATTTT. Translating gives CASSLYQGEDLADTQYF.

There are many counts of this clonotype. The V call is TRBV20-1, the J call TRBJ2-1; 7 positions match TRBD1. The junction had 19 bases not matched to a gene; V was cut back by 3 bases and J by 2 bases. The CDR3 contains 19 residues. Per the germline V gene, CDR1 is DFQATT and CDR2 is SNEGSKA (reference sequence). CDR3 loop: CSASPIPGQTIPTYNEQFF. The CDR3 bases are TGCAGTGCTAGCCCTATTCCGGGACAGACTATACCTACCTACAATGAGCAGTTCTTC.

The chain combines TRBV9 with TRBJ2-1, with 9 bases aligning to TRBD1. CDR3 length: 13 residues. Per germline, CDR1 SGDLS and CDR2 YYNGEE. V trimming: 3 bases; J trimming: 5 bases; junction bases outside the gene matches: 0. The CDR3 nucleotides read TGTGCCAGCAGCGGGGACAGGGACAATGAGCAGTTCTTC. Amino acids: CASSGDRDNEQFF.

The chain recombines TRBV5-1 with TRBJ2-7, with a tentative D call TRBD2 (5 bases). Per the germline V gene, CDR1 is SGHRS and CDR2 is YFSETQ. The CDR3 runs to 13 residues. The V and J ends lost 0 bases and 7 bases respectively, with 11 bases between them. CDR3 nucleotide sequence: TGCGCCAGCAGCTTGGCCGGGGTTGGGGAGCAGTACGTC. This translates into CASSLAGVGEQYV.

This clonotype has more than one count but fewer than ten. The chain is built from TRBV11-2 and TRBJ2-7; a weak D match, TRBD1 (6 bases). The CDR3 totals 19 residues. The germline V gene has CDR1 SGHAT and CDR2 FQNNGV. Trimming took 2 bases from V and 3 from J, leaving 26 bases between them. CDR3 bases: TGTGCCAGCAGCTTAATATTGGAGACAGGCCGACTTTACCACTACGAGCAGTACTTC. Its protein product is CASSLILETGRLYHYEQYF.

This chain connects TRBV12-3 or TRBV12-4 to TRBJ2-7, with D perhaps matching TRBD2 (6 bases). Between the trimmed V and J ends, which lost 8 bases and 4 bases, there was a span of 15 bases. This CDR3 is 13 amino acids long. CDR3 residues: CASCPAGPYEQYF. CDR3 nucleotides: TGTGCCAGCTGCCCCGCGGGGCCGTACGAGCAGTACTTC.

A few counts support this clonotype. The J gene is TRBJ2-1, the V gene TRBV6-1; D call uncertain. V was pared by 7 bases and J by 8 bases, with 15 bases between. Germline CDR1 and CDR2: MNHNS and SASEGT. The CDR3 runs to 13 residues. In nucleotides, the CDR3 is TGTGCCAGCACCCGAACCCCTAAGGATGAGCAGTTCTTC. Translation gives CASTRTPKDEQFF.

About this clonotype: At one end the junction does not follow the germline gene, possibly because of a read error. The genes are TRBV15 and TRBJ1-5; D is undetermined. The CDR3 extends over 17 amino acids. CDR1 and CDR2 (germline): LNHNV, YYDKDF (reference sequence). CDR3 bases: TGTGCCACCAGCAGAGATCGGGCAGTCAATAGCAATCAGCCCCAGCACTTT. It codes for CATSRDRAVNSNQPQHF.

In this sample, this clonotype turned up a few times. This sequence joins TRBV6-1 and TRBJ2-7; 10 nucleotides align to TRBD2. Trimming at V came to 2 bases and at J to 6 bases, leaving 10 bases not matched to a gene. CDR1 is MNHNS, CDR2 SASEGT, per germline. There are 16 residues in the CDR3. The CDR3 spells CASSEHSLAGAREQYF. DNA of the CDR3: TGTGCCAGCAGTGAACATAGTCTAGCGGGAGCGCGCGAGCAGTACTTC.